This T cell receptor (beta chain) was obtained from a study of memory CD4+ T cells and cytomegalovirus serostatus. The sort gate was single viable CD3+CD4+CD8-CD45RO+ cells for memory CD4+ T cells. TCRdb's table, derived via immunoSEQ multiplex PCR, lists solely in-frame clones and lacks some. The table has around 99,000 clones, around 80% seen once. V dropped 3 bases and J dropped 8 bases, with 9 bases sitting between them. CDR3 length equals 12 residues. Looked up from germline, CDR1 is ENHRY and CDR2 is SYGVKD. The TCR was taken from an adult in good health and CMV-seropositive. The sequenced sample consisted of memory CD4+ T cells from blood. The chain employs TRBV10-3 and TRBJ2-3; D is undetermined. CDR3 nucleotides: TGTGCCATCAGTGACCCTGAGAGTACGCAGTATTTT. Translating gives CAISDPESTQYF.